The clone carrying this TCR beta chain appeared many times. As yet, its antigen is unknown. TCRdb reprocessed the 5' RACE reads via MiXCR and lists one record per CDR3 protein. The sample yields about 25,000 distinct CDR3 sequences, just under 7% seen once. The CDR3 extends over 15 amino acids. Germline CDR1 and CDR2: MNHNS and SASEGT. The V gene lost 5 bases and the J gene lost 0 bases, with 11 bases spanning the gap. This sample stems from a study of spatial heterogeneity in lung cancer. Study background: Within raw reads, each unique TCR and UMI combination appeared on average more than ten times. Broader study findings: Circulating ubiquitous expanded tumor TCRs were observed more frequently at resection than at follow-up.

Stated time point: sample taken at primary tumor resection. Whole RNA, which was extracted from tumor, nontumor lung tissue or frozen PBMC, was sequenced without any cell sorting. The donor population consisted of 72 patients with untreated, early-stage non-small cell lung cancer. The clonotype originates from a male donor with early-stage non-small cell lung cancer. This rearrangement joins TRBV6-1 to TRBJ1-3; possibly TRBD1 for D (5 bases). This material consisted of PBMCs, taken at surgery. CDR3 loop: CASSRDSRSGNTIYF. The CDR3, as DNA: TGTGCCAGCAGTCGGGACTCACGCTCTGGAAACACCATATATTTT.